The 30 T cell receptor beta chains listed next were all sequenced from one sample in a study of cytomegalovirus exposure and HLA in healthy donors (dated by TCRdb to the late 2010s). Receptors were amplified or captured by the immunoSEQ multiplex PCR assay. A mixture of 60 forward primers for TCR Vbeta segments and 13 reverse primers for TCR Jbeta segments was used in the multiplex PCR. TCRdb's version of the immuneACCESS table is confined to in-frame rearrangements and falls short of the full clone set. An unresolved V gene accounts for under half of the shortfall where checked; the remainder is of unknown origin. Here the sample has approximately 100,000 clones; 60% to 75% occur a single time. The top ten clonotypes cover more than 2.5% of the sample. The sequenced sample consisted of PBMCs. These receptors were taken from a male donor in good health and CMV-seropositive.

This sequence joins TRBV2 and TRBJ2-7; D ambiguous. The V end lost 4 bases, the J end lost 2 bases, and 9 bases lay between the germline ends. Germline-derived CDR1 and CDR2 are SNHLY and FYNNEI. This CDR3 is 13 amino acids long. CDR3 DNA: TGTGCCAGCAGTGGTAGTTATACCTACGAGCAGTACTTC. It codes for CASSGSYTYEQYF.

The chain uses TRBV30 and TRBJ1-5; the D gene is possibly TRBD1 (5 bases). V was clipped by 4 bases and J by 6 bases, with 16 bases between them. The V gene's germline CDR1 is GTSNPN and CDR2 SVGIG (reference sequence). The CDR3 length is 14 residues. The CDR3 DNA reads TGTGCCTGGACGACAGCGAACCGACGTCAGCCCCAGCATTTT. Its translation is CAWTTANRRQPQHF.

Details on this clone: Additional DNA sequences in this sample encode the identical CDR3. The chain is built from TRBV6-5 and TRBJ1-5; TRBD1 aligns across 7 bases. The CDR3 length is 15 residues. J gave up 2 bases and V 5 bases, and 6 bases lay outside the gene matches. Germline CDR1 is MNHEY and CDR2 is SVGAGI. The CDR3 loop reads CASSPRGRGNQPQHF. In DNA, the CDR3 is TGTGCCAGCAGTCCTAGGGGGCGGGGCAATCAGCCCCAGCATTTT.

This chain uses TRBV29-1 with TRBJ2-7, with D perhaps TRBD2 (5 bases). Germline values: CDR1 SQVTM, CDR2 ANQGSEA. CDR3 length: 15 amino acids. V lost 0 bases and J lost 2, with 14 bases in between. CDR3 region: CSVEDRGRTPYEQYF. The DNA for the CDR3 is TGCAGCGTTGAAGATCGGGGTAGGACGCCCTACGAGCAGTACTTC.

The V and J genes are TRBV28 and TRBJ1-5, with TRBD1 identical over 8 bases. Germline CDR1 is MDHEN and CDR2 is SYDVKM. The V gene end was trimmed by 9 bases and the J gene end by 6 bases; junction bases not matched to a gene: 16. The CDR3 totals 16 residues. CDR3 in amino acids: CASQAPQGAWAQPQHF. The CDR3 DNA reads as TGTGCCAGTCAGGCCCCGCAGGGGGCTTGGGCTCAGCCCCAGCATTTT.

The chain combines TRBV28 with TRBJ1-2; 11 nucleotides align to TRBD1. CDR3 length: 16 residues. CDR1 is MDHEN, CDR2 SYDVKM, per germline. J gave up 3 bases and V 9 bases, and 12 bases lay outside the gene matches. CDR3: CASTWTGGAYDYGYTF. In nucleotides, the CDR3 is TGTGCCAGTACTTGGACAGGGGGCGCGTATGACTATGGCTACACCTTC.

This clone is labeled as medium-sized. This rearrangement joins TRBV5-6 to TRBJ2-7; D unclear. Between the trimmed V and J ends, which lost 1 base and 6 bases, there was a span of 5 bases. CDR1 and CDR2 (germline): SGHDT, YYEEEE. The CDR3 has 11 residues. In nucleotides, the CDR3 is TGTGCCAGCAGCTTGACTTCCGAGCAGTACTTC. Encoded protein: CASSLTSEQYF.

This chain links TRBV7-6 with TRBJ2-7; 9 bases match TRBD2. CDR3 length equals 17 residues. From germline, CDR1 is SGHVS and CDR2 FNYEAQ. V dropped 5 bases and J dropped 0; count of bases not matched to a gene: 11. The CDR3 DNA follows: TGTGCCAGCAGCACAATCCTAGCGGGGACGAGCTCCTACGAGCAGTACTTC. Its protein is CASSTILAGTSSYEQYF.

The CDR3 spells CASRTAQYTEAFF. The CDR3 DNA is TGTGCCAGCCGGACTGCACAGTATACTGAAGCTTTCTTT. J is TRBJ1-1 and V is TRBV6-5; unclear D gene. Germline CDR1 MNHEY, CDR2 SVGAGI. This CDR3 contains 13 residues. V lost 8 bases and J 5 bases, leaving 15 bases between the germline ends.

This clone was seen just once. V usage is TRBV4-1 and J usage is TRBJ1-2; no firm D call. Trimming removed 3 bases at V and 2 bases at J, with 16 bases between. The germline V gene encodes CDR1 MGHRA and CDR2 YSYEKL. The CDR3 has 16 amino acids. The CDR3 spells CASSQANPQVNYGYTF. CDR3 DNA: TGCGCCAGCAGCCAGGCAAACCCGCAGGTGAACTATGGCTACACCTTC.

The V call is TRBV4-1, the J call TRBJ2-7, with 8 bases matching TRBD1. The CDR3 length is 16 residues. Germline lookup yields CDR1 MGHRA and CDR2 YSYEKL. V lost 2 bases and J lost 2; bases outside the gene matches: 8. The CDR3 protein is CASSQTAGTGTYEQYF. The CDR3 DNA reads TGCGCCAGCAGCCAAACCGCCGGGACAGGAACCTACGAGCAGTACTTC.

V is TRBV9 and J is TRBJ1-1, with a tentative D call TRBD1 (6 bases). Germline CDR1 and CDR2: SGDLS and YYNGEE. There are 15 residues in the CDR3. The V end lost 3 bases, the J end lost 3 bases, and 15 bases lay between the germline ends. The CDR3 here is CASSAGGRGYTEAFF. Here the CDR3 DNA reads TGTGCCAGCAGCGCCGGGGGGCGCGGGTACACTGAAGCTTTCTTT.

V is TRBV4-3 and J is TRBJ2-7, with 10 positions matching TRBD2. CDR3 length: 14 residues. Germline CDR1 LGHNA, CDR2 YSLEER. J was trimmed by 4 bases and V by 2 bases; bases with no gene match: 2. Here the CDR3 reads CASSQSGGAYEQYF. The CDR3 coding sequence is TGCGCCAGCAGCCAAAGCGGGGGGGCTTACGAGCAGTACTTC.

V usage is TRBV7-2 and J usage is TRBJ2-1, with TRBD2 identical over 16 bases. CDR3 length: 16 residues. V lost 3 bases, J lost 7 bases, and 3 bases stayed unmatched. The V gene's germline CDR1 is SGHTA and CDR2 FQGNSA. CDR3 DNA sequence: TGTGCCAGCAGCTTGGGGACTAGCGGGGGGGCAAATGAGCAGTTCTTC. Translation gives CASSLGTSGGANEQFF.

The rearrangement links TRBV28 to TRBJ1-2; 8 nucleotides agree with TRBD1. Germline CDR1 MDHEN, CDR2 SYDVKM. This CDR3 is 15 amino acids long. V was pared by 2 bases and J by 5 bases, with 7 bases of the junction left unmatched. CDR3 sequence: CASSLTAGGDYGYTF. The CDR3 DNA reads as TGTGCCAGCAGTTTAACGGCAGGGGGCGATTATGGCTACACCTTC.

The rearrangement links TRBV7-2 to TRBJ1-1; a weak D match, TRBD1 (5 bases). CDR1 is SGHTA, CDR2 FQGNSA, per germline. V was cut by 0 bases and J by 0 bases, with 11 bases left in between. The CDR3 totals 16 residues. The chain's CDR3 is CASSLAGAGVNTEAFF. The CDR3 nucleotides read TGTGCCAGCAGCTTAGCTGGGGCGGGGGTGAACACTGAAGCTTTCTTT. Complete variable domain (other parts from reference TRBV7-2 and TRBJ1-1): GAGVSQSPSNKVTEKGKDVELRCDPISGHTALYWYRQSLGQGLEFLIYFQGNSAPDKSGLPSDRFSAERTGGSVSTLTIQRTQQEDSAVYLCASSLAGAGVNTEAFFGQGTRLTVV.

This clone was seen only once. The chain combines TRBV4-2 with TRBJ1-2; D is unresolved. The CDR3 has 13 amino acids. Germline lookup yields CDR1 LGHNA and CDR2 YNFKEQ. Trimming took off 3 bases at V and 0 bases at J, with 5 bases between the two ends. The CDR3 protein is CASSHQTNYGYTF. CDR3 nucleotide sequence: TGTGCCAGCAGCCACCAGACTAACTATGGCTACACCTTC.

The chain uses TRBV27 and TRBJ1-1; 9 nucleotides line up with TRBD1. Germline V gene data show CDR1 as MNHEY and CDR2 as SMNVEV (reference sequence). After removal of 5 bases from V and 1 base from J, the junction contained 8 bases not matched to a gene. The CDR3 totals 16 residues. The CDR3 nucleotides read TGTGCCAGCAGTCCGCACAGGGGGCGGGGGAACACTGAAGCTTTCTTT. Protein product: CASSPHRGRGNTEAFF.

The rearrangement links TRBV7-3 to TRBJ2-5, with a possible D match to TRBD2 (6 bases). The better agreement between TRBJ2-7 and the DNA end casts doubt on the J call. Per the germline V gene, CDR1 is SGHTA and CDR2 is FQGTGA. The CDR3 is 14 residues long. The CDR3 DNA reads TGTGCCAGCAGCTCCGGCGGGAAGGGCTACGAGCAGTACTTC. It specifies CASSSGGKGYEQYF.

V usage is TRBV7-2 and J usage is TRBJ2-3; unclear D gene. V gave up 1 base and J gave up 2 bases, with 7 bases separating them. Germline CDR1 reads SGHTA; CDR2 reads FQGNSA. The CDR3 covers 14 residues. Here the CDR3 reads CASSLESPTDTQYF. The CDR3 DNA is TGTGCCAGCAGCTTAGAGAGCCCCACAGATACGCAGTATTTT.

The chain recombines TRBV6-5 with TRBJ1-1; 8 bases agree with TRBD1. The germline V gene encodes CDR1 MNHEY and CDR2 SVGAGI. CDR3 size: 15 residues. The V segment lost 4 bases and the J segment 5 bases; nucleotides outside the gene matches: 9. This CDR3 is CASSSQGAEGTEAFF. In DNA, the CDR3 is TGTGCCAGCAGTTCGCAGGGGGCGGAAGGGACTGAAGCTTTCTTT.

The genes are TRBV28 and TRBJ2-7; 9 bases are a match to TRBD2. Germline CDR1 and CDR2: MDHEN and SYDVKM. The CDR3 runs 14 residues. V was clipped by 2 bases and J by 3 bases; unmatched bases: 2. CDR3 protein: CASSLGSGSYEQYF. The CDR3 DNA reads TGTGCCAGCAGTTTAGGTAGCGGGAGCTACGAGCAGTACTTC.

A few counts support this clone. The chain has TRBV5-4 and TRBJ1-1; 7 bases align to TRBD1. With V trimmed by 3 bases and J by 11 bases, 7 bases remained unmatched. The germline gives CDR1 SGHNT, CDR2 YYREEE (reference sequence). This CDR3 spans 12 amino acids. This CDR3 reads CASSWRGQRAFF. The CDR3 region has the DNA TGTGCCAGCAGCTGGAGGGGACAGCGGGCTTTCTTT.

The chain combines TRBV20-1 with TRBJ2-7, with a possible D match to TRBD1 (5 bases). Germline assignment: CDR1 DFQATT and CDR2 SNEGSKA (reference sequence). This CDR3 is 11 amino acids long. In DNA, the CDR3 is TGCAGCTTGACAGATGTCTACGAGCAGTACTTC. Amino acid sequence: CSLTDVYEQYF.

Points on this clone: In the same sample, other DNA sequences code for this CDR3. The CDR3 nucleotides are TGCAGCGTGGGGACAGCAAATCAGCCCCAGCATTTT. It yields the protein CSVGTANQPQHF. The chain recombines TRBV29-1 with TRBJ1-5, with 7 nucleotides matching TRBD1. The CDR3 has 12 amino acids. The V gene end was trimmed by 6 bases and the J gene end by 4 bases; junction bases not matched to a gene: 3. CDR1 SQVTM and CDR2 ANQGSEA come from the germline V gene.

The gene calls are TRBV28 and TRBJ2-7, with TRBD2 as a possible D gene (7 bases). CDR3 length: 15 residues. The V gene lost 3 bases and the J gene lost 2 bases, with 14 bases spanning the gap. The germline V gene has CDR1 MDHEN and CDR2 SYDVKM. The DNA for the CDR3 is TGTGCCAGCAGTTTCCAACGGGGGGCCGCCTACGAGCAGTACTTC. Amino acid sequence: CASSFQRGAAYEQYF. The whole variable domain, remainder taken from reference TRBV28 and TRBJ2-7, is DVKVTQSSRYLVKRTGEKVFLECVQDMDHENMFWYRQDPGLGLRLIYFSYDVKMKEKGDIPEGYSVSREKKERFSLILESASTNQTSMYLCASSFQRGAAYEQYFGPGTRLTVT.

This clone was seen once. The V gene is TRBV7-3, the J gene TRBJ1-1; no clear D. The germline CDR1 and CDR2 sequences are SGHTA and FQGTGA. V was clipped by 3 bases and J by 1 base, with 6 bases between them. The CDR3 sequence is 13 residues long. CDR3 DNA: TGTGCCAGCAGCTTCGGTAGGAACACTGAAGCTTTCTTT. It codes for CASSFGRNTEAFF.

The chain uses TRBV7-9 and TRBJ2-1; D might be TRBD2 (6 bases). This CDR3 region has 15 residues. Trimming removed 1 base at V and 3 bases at J, with 10 bases between. Germline CDR1 and CDR2: SEHNR and FQNEAQ (reference sequence). The CDR3 sequence is CASSLVREYYNEQFF. CDR3 in DNA: TGTGCCAGCAGCTTAGTACGGGAGTACTACAATGAGCAGTTCTTC.

Of note for this clone: Other DNA sequences in the sample encode the same CDR3. This chain joins TRBV5-1 and TRBJ2-3; possibly TRBD1 for D (6 bases). The CDR3 covers 16 residues. Trimming took 1 base from V and 2 from J, leaving 14 bases between them. Germline V gene sequence: CDR1 SGHRS, CDR2 YFSETQ. The CDR3 DNA follows: TGCGCCAGCAGCTTGCCGCTAACAGGGTTCACAGATACGCAGTATTTT. This translates into CASSLPLTGFTDTQYF.

This clone has just one count. The J gene is TRBJ2-7, the V gene TRBV29-1, with 8 bases identical to TRBD1. Trimming cost V 5 bases and J 3 bases; bases outside gene matches: 9. Germline CDR1 is SQVTM and CDR2 is ANQGSEA. CDR3 length: 14 residues. The CDR3 loop reads CSVTQGTGFYEQYF. CDR3 nucleotides: TGCAGCGTTACCCAAGGGACAGGATTCTACGAGCAGTACTTC.